This T cell receptor (beta chain) derives from a study of T cells in Graves' hyperthyroidism and ophthalmopathy. This clonotype occurred many times. Every diagnosis used clinical symptoms, serum thyroxine and TRAb, thyroid ultrasound and orbital computed tomography. This CDR3 is 14 amino acids long. The ends were cut back, 5 bases at V and 4 bases at J, with 15 bases in the middle. Germline CDR1 is DFQATT and CDR2 is SNEGSKA (reference sequence). Regions amplified from RNA transcripts were the TCR beta CDR3 regions. RT-PCR in the first round (using the HTBI primer set) targeted the TCR CDR3. TCRdb re-derived calls from the multiplex PCR reads in MiXCR, one entry per CDR3 protein. The profile covers more than 150,000 distinct CDR3 sequences, with approximately 17% appearing a single time and around 27% taken by the ten largest.

Sequencing input: blood. The chain combines TRBV20-1 with TRBJ2-1; D not certain. The source is a woman in her forties or fifties with Graves' hyperthyroidism. The CDR3 DNA sequence: TGCAGTGCTTCTTATAGGGTGGGGTACAATGAGCAGTTCTTC. This codes for CSASYRVGYNEQFF.